The entry below gives a single T cell receptor beta chain sequence along with its context. The antigen is not known. The CDR3 runs 15 residues. Germline lookup yields CDR1 SEHNR and CDR2 FQNEAQ (reference sequence). V was clipped by 2 bases and J by 3 bases, with 11 bases between them. The data originate from a study of OX40 agonist ivuxolimab in advanced cancers. Study-wide results and limits: There was clonal expansion of CD4+ and CD8+ blood T cells by week 6 at 0.1 to 3.0 mg/kg. Mean expanded clone counts were higher in CD8+ than CD4+ T cells.

Assay used: immunoSEQ multiplex PCR; TCRdb lists only in-frame clones, some missing. The repertoire holds about 66,000 clones, with roughly 73% as singletons. The material sequenced was CD4+ or CD8+ T cells sorted from blood, taken in a trial of the OX40 agonist ivuxolimab. The clonotype originates from an adult with an advanced solid tumor such as melanoma, head and neck, liver or kidney cancer. The chain couples TRBV7-9 to TRBJ2-1; weak D call: TRBD1 (6 bases). This CDR3 reads CASSLNSRGYNEQFF. As DNA, the CDR3 is TGTGCCAGCAGCTTAAACAGCAGGGGCTACAATGAGCAGTTCTTC.